Listed here are 23 T cell receptor beta chains from one sample, sequenced in a study of response to subunit inactivated influenza vaccine. TCRdb reanalysed the RT-PCR reads using MiXCR and keeps one entry per CDR3 protein. The sample carries about 520,000 distinct CDR3 sequences, around 7.7% recorded once. The material was PBMCs from blood, obtained around 25 months after vaccination. These receptors were obtained from a man between 45 and 75 years old who received an inactivated influenza vaccine.

Only a few counts were recorded for this clonotype. This rearrangement joins TRBV6-1 to TRBJ2-1; 10 bases match TRBD2. The CDR3 consists of 14 residues. The germline V gene encodes CDR1 MNHNS and CDR2 SASEGT. The J segment lost 7 bases and the V segment lost 6 bases, leaving 6 bases of the junction unmatched. The CDR3 coding sequence is TGTGCCAGCAGGCTAGCGGGAGTGAAGAATGAGCAGTTCTTC. This translates into CASRLAGVKNEQFF.

The chain combines TRBV5-4 with TRBJ1-4; TRBD1 is a possible D gene (6 bases). The germline CDR1 and CDR2 sequences are SGHNT and YYREEE (reference sequence). V was clipped by 0 bases and J by 6 bases, with 12 bases between them. This CDR3 spans 15 amino acids. The DNA for the CDR3 is TGTGCCAGCAGCTTGGAGGCGGGGGCGGATGAAAAACTGTTTTTT. Protein: CASSLEAGADEKLFF. Drawing the rest from reference TRBV5-4 and TRBJ1-4, the complete variable domain is ETGVTQSPTHLIKTRGQQVTLRCSSQSGHNTVSWYQQALGQGPQFIFQYYREEENGRGNFPPRFSGLQFPNYSSELNVNALELDDSALYLCASSLEAGADEKLFFGSGTQLSVL.

This clonotype was observed at least ten times. The chain employs TRBV4-2 and TRBJ2-2, with unresolved D. Per germline, CDR1 LGHNA and CDR2 YNFKEQ. V was cut by 1 base and J by 4 bases, with 13 bases left in between. The CDR3 covers 16 residues. DNA for the CDR3: TGTGCCAGCAGCCAAGTATCTCGGCTGGGCACCGGGGAGCTGTTTTTT. This translates into CASSQVSRLGTGELFF.

This clonotype turned up a few times. Here the CDR3 DNA reads TGTGCCAGCAGCTTCGCTAGCGGGCAATCCTACGAGCAGTACTTC. Its translation: CASSFASGQSYEQYF. The genes are TRBV5-5 and TRBJ2-7; 8 nucleotides align to TRBD2. The CDR3 is made up of 15 amino acids. Looked up from germline, CDR1 is SGHKS and CDR2 is YYEKEE (reference sequence). Germline trimming cut 2 bases from V and 1 base from J; bases unmatched to any gene: 5.

The V call is TRBV19, the J call TRBJ2-1; D could derive from TRBD1 or TRBD2 (5 bases each). The V gene lost 3 bases and the J gene lost 4 bases, with 13 bases spanning the gap. The CDR3 sequence is 15 residues long. Germline V CDR1 and CDR2: LNHDA, SQIVND (reference sequence). The CDR3 sequence: CASSIEGNKYNEQFF. The CDR3, as DNA: TGTGCCAGTAGTATTGAGGGGAACAAATACAATGAGCAGTTCTTC.

This chain uses TRBV6-1 with TRBJ2-1; the match to TRBD2 covers 10 bases. Germline V gene data show CDR1 as MNHNS and CDR2 as SASEGT. CDR3 size: 14 residues. V lost 7 bases and J lost 3; bases outside the gene matches: 3. Here the CDR3 reads CASTPSGGYNEQFF. The CDR3 nucleotides are TGTGCCAGCACCCCTAGCGGGGGCTACAATGAGCAGTTCTTC.

V gene TRBV5-4 combines with J gene TRBJ2-7; 14 bases are a match to TRBD2. CDR1 SGHNT and CDR2 YYREEE come from the germline V gene (reference sequence). V was clipped by 0 bases and J by 6 bases; unmatched bases: 14. The CDR3 is 19 residues long. CDR3 DNA: TGTGCCAGCAGCTTGGGGTGGCCCGAGACTAGCGGGGGGGTTGTCGAGCAGTACTTC. The encoded protein is CASSLGWPETSGGVVEQYF.

The chain employs TRBV6-5 and TRBJ1-5, with D perhaps matching TRBD1 (5 bases). V lost 2 bases to trimming and J lost 4 bases, with 18 bases between them. This CDR3 has 17 amino acids. CDR1 and CDR2 (germline): MNHEY, SVGAGI. The CDR3 nucleotides are TGTGCCAGCAGTTACCTCTCCCCGGGGACTGGGAATCAGCCCCAGCATTTT. This translates into CASSYLSPGTGNQPQHF.

Only a few counts were recorded for this clonotype. The J gene is TRBJ2-1, the V gene TRBV19; TRBD1 matches 7 bases. The length of the CDR3 is 17 residues. CDR1 and CDR2 from the germline V gene are LNHDA and SQIVND (reference sequence). V lost 4 bases to trimming and J lost 0 bases; unmatched junction nucleotides: 9. The DNA of the CDR3 is TGTGCCAGTAGTACGGACAGGCGTATAAGCTCCTACAATGAGCAGTTCTTC. It specifies CASSTDRRISSYNEQFF.

This clonotype came up a few times. The CDR3, as DNA: TGTGCCACTAATTTGGGGTACAATGAGCAGTTCTTC. Its translation is CATNLGYNEQFF. V usage is TRBV6-2 or TRBV6-3 and J usage is TRBJ2-1, with D hard to call. V lost 10 bases, J lost 4 bases, and 11 bases lay in between. Germline V lookup: CDR1 MNHEY, CDR2 SVGEGT. This CDR3 contains 12 residues.

This clonotype has a handful of counts. The V gene is TRBV9, the J gene TRBJ2-7; D is possibly TRBD1 (6 bases). Trimming shortened V by 0 bases and J by 2 bases, and 9 bases separated the two germline ends. CDR1 and CDR2 (germline): SGDLS, YYNGEE. This CDR3 comprises 14 residues. The CDR3, as DNA: TGTGCCAGCAGCGTAGCGGGACACCCCTACGAGCAGTACTTC. Its protein is CASSVAGHPYEQYF. The full variable domain, in which reference TRBV9 and TRBJ2-7 provide the parts outside the CDR3, is DSGVTQTPKHLITATGQRVTLRCSPRSGDLSVYWYQQSLDQGLQFLIQYYNGEERAKGNILERFSAQQFPDLHSELNLSSLELGDSALYFCASSVAGHPYEQYFGPGTRLTVT.

The chain has TRBV6-2 or TRBV6-3 and TRBJ2-1, with 12 bases aligning to TRBD2. Germline V lookup: CDR1 MNHEY, CDR2 SVGEGT. V lost 6 bases to trimming and J lost 1 base; unmatched junction nucleotides: 4. The CDR3 runs to 16 residues. In DNA, the CDR3 is TGTGCCAGCAGCTATACTAGCGGGAGGTCCTACAATGAGCAGTTCTTC. Translation gives CASSYTSGRSYNEQFF.

This clonotype was seen many times. The gene calls are TRBV3-1 and TRBJ1-2; a possible D gene is TRBD1 (5 bases). This CDR3 contains 15 residues. Between the trimmed V and J ends, which lost 0 bases and 3 bases, there was a span of 11 bases. Germline loops: CDR1 LGHDT, CDR2 YNNKEL (reference sequence). CDR3 in amino acids: CASSQDLRDHYGYTF. CDR3 nucleotide sequence: TGTGCCAGCAGCCAAGATTTGAGGGACCACTATGGCTACACCTTC.

The chain uses TRBV25-1 and TRBJ2-7, with 12 bases that match TRBD2. This CDR3 is built from 18 residues. The V gene's germline CDR1 is MGHDK and CDR2 SYGVNS. After removal of 4 bases from V and 0 bases from J, the junction contained 10 bases not matched to a gene. The CDR3 spells CASSGPGTSGLVSYEQYF. DNA of the CDR3: TGTGCCAGCAGTGGCCCCGGGACTAGCGGGCTGGTCTCCTACGAGCAGTACTTC.

This clonotype has more than one count but fewer than ten. This rearrangement joins TRBV11-2 to TRBJ2-3; 11 nucleotides agree with TRBD2. From germline, CDR1 is SGHAT and CDR2 FQNNGV. The V segment lost 3 bases and the J segment 6 bases; nucleotides outside the gene matches: 8. The CDR3 is 16 residues long. The CDR3 bases are TGTGCCAGCAGCTTTGTTAGCGGGGGGGCCATTGATACGCAGTATTTT. Its translation: CASSFVSGGAIDTQYF.

The chain recombines TRBV20-1 with TRBJ2-7; D is unresolved. The V gene's germline CDR1 is DFQATT and CDR2 SNEGSKA (reference sequence). The CDR3 length is 12 residues. Trimming stripped 2 bases from V and 1 base from J, with 6 bases between. The CDR3 DNA sequence: TGCAGTGCTAGATCCCTGTCCTACGAGCAGTACTTC. Residues: CSARSLSYEQYF.

This clonotype has a handful of counts. The chain recombines TRBV11-2 with TRBJ2-3; D gene unclear. The CDR3 runs 15 residues. Trimming took 5 bases from V and 4 from J, leaving 16 bases between them. CDR1 SGHAT and CDR2 FQNNGV come from the germline V gene. CDR3 sequence reads: CASSLLVPQADTQYF. The CDR3 DNA reads as TGTGCCAGCAGCCTTCTGGTACCCCAGGCAGATACGCAGTATTTT.

The chain combines TRBV7-6 with TRBJ2-2, with TRBD2 matching over 7 bases. With V trimmed by 1 base and J by 7 bases, 6 bases remained unmatched. CDR3 length equals 15 residues. CDR1 is SGHVS and CDR2 is FNYEAQ in the germline V gene. CDR3 nucleotides: TGTGCCAGCAGCTTAGGCCAGGGAGGGGTCGGGGAGCTGTTTTTT. Its translation is CASSLGQGGVGELFF.

This clonotype has only a few counts. This chain connects TRBV27 to TRBJ2-1, with 8 positions matching TRBD2. Germline V gene sequence: CDR1 MNHEY, CDR2 SMNVEV (reference sequence). V gave up 5 bases and J gave up 10 bases; unmatched junction bases: 13. CDR3 length equals 15 residues. For the CDR3, the DNA is TGTGCCAGCAGTCCCGGGACTAGATCAGTTCAGGAGCAGTTCTTC. Its translation: CASSPGTRSVQEQFF.

This clonotype was seen many times. This chain links TRBV6-1 with TRBJ2-3; the D gene is possibly TRBD1 (5 bases). V shed 6 bases and J shed 2 bases, with 18 bases lying between them. The CDR3 has 16 amino acids. Germline CDR1 MNHNS, CDR2 SASEGT. CDR3 protein: CASSSGRGTFTDTQYF. As DNA, the CDR3 is TGTGCCAGCAGCTCCGGAAGGGGAACTTTCACAGATACGCAGTATTTT.

The chain is built from TRBV18 and TRBJ2-4; D gene ambiguous. Trimming removed 3 bases at V and 6 bases at J, with 18 bases between. This CDR3 comprises 16 residues. Germline values: CDR1 KGHSH, CDR2 LQKENI. CDR3 residues: CASSPSWAGGLNIQYF. CDR3 bases: TGTGCCAGCTCACCGTCTTGGGCAGGCGGTTTAAACATTCAGTACTTC. Using reference TRBV18 and TRBJ2-4 for the parts outside the CDR3, the full variable domain is NAGVMQNPRHLVRRRGQEARLRCSPMKGHSHVYWYRQLPEEGLKFMVYLQKENIIDESGMPKERFSAEFPKEGPSILRIQQVVRGDSAAYFCASSPSWAGGLNIQYFGAGTRLSVL.

The chain uses TRBV29-1 and TRBJ2-2; TRBD1 aligns across 8 bases. The CDR3 consists of 14 residues. Trimming cost V 7 bases and J 5 bases; bases outside gene matches: 9. Germline assignment: CDR1 SQVTM and CDR2 ANQGSEA. CDR3: CSDTHRGSTGELFF. The CDR3 coding sequence is TGCAGCGACACCCACAGGGGGTCGACCGGGGAGCTGTTTTTT.

There are a few counts of this clonotype. V usage is TRBV25-1 and J usage is TRBJ2-1, with D perhaps matching TRBD1 (5 bases). V lost 1 base and J lost 8, with 15 bases in between. CDR3 size: 15 residues. CDR1 is MGHDK and CDR2 is SYGVNS in the germline V gene. The CDR3 region has the DNA TGTGCCAGCAGTGAATTGTCACAGGCTAAGGATGAGCAGTTCTTC. It specifies CASSELSQAKDEQFF.